This T cell receptor (beta chain) was obtained from a study of blood T cell repertoires in COVID-19. At the level of the study: Samples taken during acute and convalescent COVID-19 were collected in the United States, Italy and Spain. The analysed material was cDNA or gDNA that came from T cells, B-cell-depleted T cells, or PBMCs.

Using immunoSEQ multiplex PCR, the repertoire was profiled, and TCRdb retains in-frame clones only, with some absent. The data hold about 190,000 clones, with around four fifths observed a single time. Germline CDR1 and CDR2: SGHTA and FQGNSA. This CDR3 is built from 14 residues. With V trimmed by 5 bases and J by 7 bases, 8 bases remained unmatched. V gene TRBV7-2 combines with J gene TRBJ1-5; 7 bases match TRBD1. The sequenced sample consisted of peripheral blood. This receptor was taken from a woman aged 25-40 years with acute or convalescent COVID-19. The chain's CDR3 is CASSPAVTGQPQHF. The CDR3 nucleotides are TGTGCCAGCAGCCCAGCTGTGACAGGGCAGCCCCAGCATTTT.